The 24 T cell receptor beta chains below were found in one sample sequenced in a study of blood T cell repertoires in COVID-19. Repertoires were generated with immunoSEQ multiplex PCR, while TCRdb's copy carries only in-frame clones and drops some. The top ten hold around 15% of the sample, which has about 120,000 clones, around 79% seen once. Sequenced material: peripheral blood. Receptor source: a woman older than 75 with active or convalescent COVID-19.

Written as DNA, the CDR3 is TGTGCCAGCAGCTTGGGATCGGAGGGAAGGACCTTC. Translation gives CASSLGSEGRTF. The chain employs TRBV5-4 and TRBJ1-2; no reliable D call. The germline V gene has CDR1 SGHNT and CDR2 YYREEE (reference sequence). Trimming took 0 bases from V and 14 from J, leaving 14 bases between them. The CDR3 sequence is 12 residues long.

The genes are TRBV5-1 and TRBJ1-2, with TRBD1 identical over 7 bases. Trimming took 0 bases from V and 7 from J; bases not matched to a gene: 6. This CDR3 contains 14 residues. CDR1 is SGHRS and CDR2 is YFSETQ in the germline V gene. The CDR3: CASSLGQGESGYTF. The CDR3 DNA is TGCGCCAGCAGCTTGGGACAGGGAGAGAGTGGCTACACCTTC.

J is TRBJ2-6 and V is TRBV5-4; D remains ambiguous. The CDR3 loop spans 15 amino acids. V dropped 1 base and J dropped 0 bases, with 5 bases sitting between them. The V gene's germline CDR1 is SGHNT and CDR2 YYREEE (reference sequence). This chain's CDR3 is CASSLIASGANVLTF. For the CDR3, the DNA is TGTGCCAGCAGCTTGATAGCCTCTGGGGCCAACGTCCTGACTTTC.

CDR3 region: CASSLVPAIAGGRQETQYF. CDR3 coding DNA: TGTGCCAGCAGCTTAGTACCGGCCATAGCGGGAGGGCGCCAGGAGACCCAGTACTTC. The V and J genes are TRBV7-9 and TRBJ2-5, with 11 bases lining up with TRBD2. The V gene end was trimmed by 1 base and the J gene end by 5 bases; junction bases not matched to a gene: 15. Per germline, CDR1 SEHNR and CDR2 FQNEAQ (reference sequence). The CDR3 spans 19 residues.

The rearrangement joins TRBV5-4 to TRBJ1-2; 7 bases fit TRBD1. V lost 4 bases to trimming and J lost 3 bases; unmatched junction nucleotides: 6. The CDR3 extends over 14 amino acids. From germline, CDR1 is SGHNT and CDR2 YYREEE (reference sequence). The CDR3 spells CASSPDRVYYGYTF. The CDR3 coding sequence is TGTGCCAGCAGCCCAGACAGGGTTTACTATGGCTACACCTTC.

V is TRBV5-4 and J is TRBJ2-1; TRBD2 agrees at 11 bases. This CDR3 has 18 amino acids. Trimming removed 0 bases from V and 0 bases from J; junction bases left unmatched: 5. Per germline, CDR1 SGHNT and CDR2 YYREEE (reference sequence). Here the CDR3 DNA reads TGTGCCAGCAGCTTGGGTGGGACTAGCGGAAGCTCCTACAATGAGCAGTTCTTC. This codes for CASSLGGTSGSSYNEQFF.

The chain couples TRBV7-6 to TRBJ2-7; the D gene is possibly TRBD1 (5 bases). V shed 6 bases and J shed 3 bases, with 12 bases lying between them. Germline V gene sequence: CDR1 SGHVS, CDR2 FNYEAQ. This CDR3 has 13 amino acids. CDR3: CASSRIGVYEQYF. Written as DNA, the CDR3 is TGTGCCAGCAGTCGCATAGGGGTCTACGAGCAGTACTTC.

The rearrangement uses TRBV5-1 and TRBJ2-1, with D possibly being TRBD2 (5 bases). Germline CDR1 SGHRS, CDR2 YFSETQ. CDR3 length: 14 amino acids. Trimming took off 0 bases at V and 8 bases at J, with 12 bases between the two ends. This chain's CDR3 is CASSLGGVNDEQFF. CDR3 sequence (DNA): TGCGCCAGCAGCTTGGGGGGAGTGAACGATGAGCAGTTCTTC.

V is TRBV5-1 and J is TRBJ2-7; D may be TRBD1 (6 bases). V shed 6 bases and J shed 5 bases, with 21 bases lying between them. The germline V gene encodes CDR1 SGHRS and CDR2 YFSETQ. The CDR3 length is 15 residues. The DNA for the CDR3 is TGCGCCAGCACCGAAGAGGGTTCAGGGGTCGACGAGCAGTACTTC. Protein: CASTEEGSGVDEQYF.

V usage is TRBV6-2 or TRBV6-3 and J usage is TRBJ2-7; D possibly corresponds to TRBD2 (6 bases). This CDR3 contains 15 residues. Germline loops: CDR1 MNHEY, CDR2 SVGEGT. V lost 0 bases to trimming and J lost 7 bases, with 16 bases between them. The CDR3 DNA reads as TGTGCCAGCAGTTACTCGATAGGCGGGACTCGGGAGCAGTACTTC. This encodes CASSYSIGGTREQYF.

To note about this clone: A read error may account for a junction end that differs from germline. CDR3: CASREDRGYTGELFF. The CDR3 coding sequence is TGTGCCAGCAGAGAAGACAGGGGATACACCGGGGAGCTGTTTTTT. The chain joins TRBV6-1 to TRBJ2-2; 8 bases fit TRBD1. The germline gives CDR1 MNHNS, CDR2 SASEGT. The CDR3 extends over 15 amino acids.

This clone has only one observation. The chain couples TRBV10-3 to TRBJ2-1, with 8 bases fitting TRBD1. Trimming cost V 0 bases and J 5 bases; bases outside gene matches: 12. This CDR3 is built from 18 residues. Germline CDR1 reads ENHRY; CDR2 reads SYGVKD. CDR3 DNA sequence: TGTGCCATCAGTGAGTCCCAGGGGGCGGGAATGACCAACAATGAGCAGTTCTTC. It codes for CAISESQGAGMTNNEQFF.

CDR3 in DNA: TGTGCCACCCTCCGCCTAGGGGAAGGCACCGGGGAGCTGTTTTTT. This codes for CATLRLGEGTGELFF. This rearrangement joins TRBV27 to TRBJ2-2; a possible D gene is TRBD1 (5 bases). The germline CDR1 and CDR2 sequences are MNHEY and SMNVEV (reference sequence). The CDR3 consists of 15 residues. V lost 10 bases, J lost 4 bases, and 19 bases lay in between.

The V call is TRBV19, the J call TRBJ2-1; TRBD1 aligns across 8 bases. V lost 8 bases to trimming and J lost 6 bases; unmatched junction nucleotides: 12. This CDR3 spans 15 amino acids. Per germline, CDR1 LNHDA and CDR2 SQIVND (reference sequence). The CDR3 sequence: CASSTRDRRTNEQFF. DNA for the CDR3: TGTGCCAGTTCGACAAGGGACAGGAGGACCAATGAGCAGTTCTTC.

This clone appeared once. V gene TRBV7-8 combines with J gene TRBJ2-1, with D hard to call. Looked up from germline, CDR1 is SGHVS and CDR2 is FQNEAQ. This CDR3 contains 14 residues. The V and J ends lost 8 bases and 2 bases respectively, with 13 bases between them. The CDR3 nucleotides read TGTGCCAGCTTTAGACTCAACCCCTACAATGAGCAGTTCTTC. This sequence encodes CASFRLNPYNEQFF.

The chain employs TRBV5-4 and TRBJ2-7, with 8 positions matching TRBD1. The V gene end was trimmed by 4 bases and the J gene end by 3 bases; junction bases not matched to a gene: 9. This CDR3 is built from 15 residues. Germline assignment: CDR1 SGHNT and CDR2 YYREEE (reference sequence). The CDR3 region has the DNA TGTGCCAGCAGCCGAGCCCAGGGGGCCTTCTACGAGCAGTACTTC. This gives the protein CASSRAQGAFYEQYF.

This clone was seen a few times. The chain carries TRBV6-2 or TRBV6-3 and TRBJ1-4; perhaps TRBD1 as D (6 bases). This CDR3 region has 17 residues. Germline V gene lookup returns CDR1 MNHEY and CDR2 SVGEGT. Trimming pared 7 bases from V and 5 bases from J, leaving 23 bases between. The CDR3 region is CASNPLTLQGNNEKLFF. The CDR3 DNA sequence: TGTGCCAGCAACCCACTGACATTGCAGGGGAACAATGAAAAACTGTTTTTT.

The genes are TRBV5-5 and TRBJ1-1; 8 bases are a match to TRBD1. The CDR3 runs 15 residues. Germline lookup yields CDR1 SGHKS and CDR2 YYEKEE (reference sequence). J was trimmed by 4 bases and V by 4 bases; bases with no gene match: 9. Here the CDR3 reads CASSTRTGTPTEAFF. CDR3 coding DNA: TGTGCCAGCAGCACTCGGACAGGGACCCCCACTGAAGCTTTCTTT.

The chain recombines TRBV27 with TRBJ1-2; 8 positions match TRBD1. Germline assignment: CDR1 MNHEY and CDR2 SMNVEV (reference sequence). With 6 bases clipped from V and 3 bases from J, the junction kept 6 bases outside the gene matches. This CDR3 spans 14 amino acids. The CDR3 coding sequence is TGTGCCAGCAGAACCTTGGGACAGGACTATGGCTACACCTTC. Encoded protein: CASRTLGQDYGYTF.

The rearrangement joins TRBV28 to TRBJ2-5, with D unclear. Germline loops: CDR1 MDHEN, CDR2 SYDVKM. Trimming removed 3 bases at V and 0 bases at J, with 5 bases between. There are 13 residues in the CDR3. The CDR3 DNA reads TGTGCCAGCAGTTTCCTCCACCAAGAGACCCAGTACTTC. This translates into CASSFLHQETQYF. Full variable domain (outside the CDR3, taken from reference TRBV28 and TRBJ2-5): DVKVTQSSRYLVKRTGEKVFLECVQDMDHENMFWYRQDPGLGLRLIYFSYDVKMKEKGDIPEGYSVSREKKERFSLILESASTNQTSMYLCASSFLHQETQYFGPGTRLLVL.

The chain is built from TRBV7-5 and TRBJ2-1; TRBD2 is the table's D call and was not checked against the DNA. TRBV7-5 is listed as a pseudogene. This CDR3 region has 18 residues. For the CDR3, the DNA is TGTGCCAGAAGCTACGAACCCCGGGGACTAGCGGGACACAATGAGCAGTTCTTC. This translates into CARSYEPRGLAGHNEQFF.

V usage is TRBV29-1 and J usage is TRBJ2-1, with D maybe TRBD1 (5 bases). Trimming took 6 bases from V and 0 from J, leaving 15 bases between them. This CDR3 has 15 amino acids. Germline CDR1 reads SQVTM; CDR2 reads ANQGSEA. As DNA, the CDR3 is TGCAGCGTCCAAAGACAGCCCACCTCCTACAATGAGCAGTTCTTC. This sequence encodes CSVQRQPTSYNEQFF.

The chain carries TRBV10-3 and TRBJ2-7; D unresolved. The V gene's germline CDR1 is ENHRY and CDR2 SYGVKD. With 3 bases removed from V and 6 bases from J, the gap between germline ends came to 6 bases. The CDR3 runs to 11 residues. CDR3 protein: CAISENSEQYF. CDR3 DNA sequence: TGTGCCATCAGTGAAAACTCCGAGCAGTACTTC.

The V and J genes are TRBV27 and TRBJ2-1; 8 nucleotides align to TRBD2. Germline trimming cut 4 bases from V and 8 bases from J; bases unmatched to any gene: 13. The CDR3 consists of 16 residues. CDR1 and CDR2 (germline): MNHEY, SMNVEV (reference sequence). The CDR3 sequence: CASSSLSSGSLYEQFF. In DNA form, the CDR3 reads TGTGCCAGCAGTTCCCTATCGAGCGGGAGTTTGTATGAGCAGTTCTTC.